A single sample gave rise to the 27 T cell receptor beta chains below, sequenced in a study of vaccination and CD4 T cells after COVID-19. CD4+ T cells that had been cultured provided DNA sequenced with the Oncomine TCR Beta short-read assay. TCRdb re-analysed the PCR reads in MiXCR, keeping a single row per CDR3 protein. The repertoire holds 10,000 to 12,000 distinct CDR3 sequences, with 70% to 75% as singletons. Treatment of the sample: roughly nine-day PBMC culture with coronavirus spike peptide pools or control peptides (ViraFEST assay). These receptors have no known antigen. The sequenced sample was CD4+ T cells from blood, cultured in vitro. These TCRs come from a human donor who had recovered from COVID-19.

The V call is TRBV5-4, the J call TRBJ1-1, with D perhaps TRBD1 (5 bases). Germline CDR1 and CDR2: SGHNT and YYREEE (reference sequence). This CDR3 comprises 14 residues. V was clipped by 5 bases and J by 6 bases, with 17 bases between them. CDR3 sequence (DNA): TGTGCCAGCAGGAGTCCGGGACGGGGGTCTGAAGCTTTCTTT. Protein product: CASRSPGRGSEAFF.

V is TRBV29-1 and J is TRBJ2-7; TRBD2 aligns across 8 bases. This CDR3 contains 12 residues. Per the germline V gene, CDR1 is SQVTM and CDR2 is ANQGSEA. Unmatched junction bases numbered 4, after V lost 6 bases and J lost 3 bases. CDR3 sequence reads: CSVGRVSYEQYF. The DNA of the CDR3 is TGCAGCGTCGGGAGGGTTAGCTACGAGCAGTACTTC.

The chain is built from TRBV28 and TRBJ1-2; D call uncertain. The CDR3 extends over 15 amino acids. The V and J ends lost 6 bases and 4 bases respectively, with 18 bases between them. The germline CDR1 and CDR2 sequences are MDHEN and SYDVKM. As DNA, the CDR3 is TGTGCCAGCAGCCAACGACACCCAAGTGGCTATGGCTACACCTTC. Amino acids: CASSQRHPSGYGYTF.

V usage is TRBV6-5 and J usage is TRBJ2-3; unclear D gene. Trimming took off 2 bases at V and 2 bases at J, with 14 bases between the two ends. The CDR3 loop spans 16 amino acids. Germline V gene lookup returns CDR1 MNHEY and CDR2 SVGAGI. The CDR3 DNA is TGTGCCAGCAGTTACGCCGGAAAGAGTAACACAGATACGCAGTATTTT. It yields the protein CASSYAGKSNTDTQYF.

Here the CDR3 DNA reads TGTGCCAGCAGCTCACAGAGGCCCTATGGCTACACCTTC. Its protein is CASSSQRPYGYTF. The chain recombines TRBV7-9 with TRBJ1-2; D not resolved. The V gene's germline CDR1 is SEHNR and CDR2 FQNEAQ (reference sequence). V lost 4 bases and J 4 bases, leaving 10 bases between the germline ends. CDR3 length equals 13 residues. Looking up the rest from reference TRBV7-9 and TRBJ1-2 gives the full variable domain: DTGVSQNPRHKITKRGQNVTFRCDPISEHNRLYWYRQTLGQGPEFLTYFQNEAQLEKSRLLSDRFSAERPKGSFSTLEIQRTEQGDSAMYLCASSSQRPYGYTFGSGTRLTVV.

The chain links TRBV27 to TRBJ2-5; 12 bases are shared with TRBD2. V shed 6 bases and J 4 bases; nucleotides not matched to a gene: 3. This CDR3 has 14 amino acids. CDR1 is MNHEY, CDR2 SMNVEV, per germline (reference sequence). CDR3 bases: TGTGCCAGCAGCGTACTAGCGGGAGGAGAGACCCAGTACTTC. It translates to CASSVLAGGETQYF.

The chain uses TRBV6-2 or TRBV6-3 and TRBJ2-7; either TRBD1 or TRBD2 may supply D (6 bases each). The CDR3 is 16 amino acids. V lost 7 bases and J 5 bases, leaving 24 bases between the germline ends. Germline V CDR1 and CDR2: MNHEY, SVGEGT. This CDR3 is CASNPVRGARTDEQYF. The CDR3 DNA reads TGTGCCAGCAACCCCGTTAGGGGGGCCAGGACGGACGAGCAGTACTTC.

This clonotype occurred once. The rearrangement joins TRBV7-2 to TRBJ1-5; D ambiguous. From germline, CDR1 is SGHTA and CDR2 FQGNSA. Trimming cost V 3 bases and J 7 bases, with 16 bases left between them. This CDR3 is built from 15 residues. In DNA form, the CDR3 reads TGTGCCAGCAGCTTTCGCACGGATCGTCGGCAGCCCCAGCATTTT. Translated, it gives CASSFRTDRRQPQHF.

The genes are TRBV24-1 and TRBJ2-3, with D possibly being TRBD1 or TRBD2 (6 bases each). This CDR3 has 15 residues. The germline V gene encodes CDR1 KGHDR and CDR2 SFDVKD. V was trimmed by 1 base and J by 5 bases, leaving 12 bases between them. The CDR3, as DNA: TGTGCCACCAGTGATTTAGGGGGGCGCGGAGATACGCAGTATTTT. Translating it yields CATSDLGGRGDTQYF.

The V call is TRBV24-1, the J call TRBJ2-1; 9 positions agree with TRBD1. V was clipped by 5 bases and J by 7 bases; unmatched bases: 8. Germline V CDR1 and CDR2: KGHDR, SFDVKD. The CDR3 loop spans 15 amino acids. The CDR3 region has the DNA TGTGCCACCAGTGCCGGACAGGGGTTAAGGAATGAGCAGTTCTTC. Its translation is CATSAGQGLRNEQFF.

As DNA, the CDR3 is TGTGCCAGCAGCTTGACAACAGGGGACAACACTGAAGCTTTCTTT. Residues: CASSLTTGDNTEAFF. The rearrangement links TRBV7-9 to TRBJ1-1; 7 bases align to TRBD1. CDR3 size: 15 residues. Germline loops: CDR1 SEHNR, CDR2 FQNEAQ (reference sequence). V lost 3 bases to trimming and J lost 2 bases; unmatched junction nucleotides: 6.

The genes are TRBV19 and TRBJ1-5; D remains unclear. Trimming pared 3 bases from V and 6 bases from J, leaving 15 bases between. CDR1 is LNHDA and CDR2 is SQIVND in the germline V gene (reference sequence). This CDR3 spans 15 amino acids. In DNA form, the CDR3 reads TGTGCCAGTAGTATCCGCCGGGGTTACGGTCAGCCCCAGCATTTT. This encodes CASSIRRGYGQPQHF. The full variable domain, with the rest looked up from reference TRBV19 and TRBJ1-5, is DGGITQSPKYLFRKEGQNVTLSCEQNLNHDAMYWYRQDPGQGLRLIYYSQIVNDFQKGDIAEGYSVSREKKESFPLTVTSAQKNPTAFYLCASSIRRGYGQPQHFGDGTRLSIL.

The rearrangement joins TRBV20-1 to TRBJ2-5; 12 bases line up with TRBD2. From germline, CDR1 is DFQATT and CDR2 SNEGSKA (reference sequence). The CDR3 is 16 amino acids. The trim removed 7 bases at V and 5 bases at J, leaving 14 bases unmatched. For the CDR3, the DNA is TGCAGTGTCCCGAGTCGGCTAGCGGGAGGGCGGGAGACCCAGTACTTC. Residues: CSVPSRLAGGRETQYF.

By share of the sample, this clonotype is medium-sized. The chain joins TRBV6-5 to TRBJ1-6; 8 bases line up with TRBD1. The CDR3 has 15 amino acids. Germline V gene sequence: CDR1 MNHEY, CDR2 SVGAGI. V shed 2 bases, J shed 6 bases, and the junction held 3 bases outside the gene matches. The DNA for the CDR3 is TGTGCCAGCAGTTACGGACAGGGAGGTAATTCACCCCTCCACTTT. Residues: CASSYGQGGNSPLHF.

The rearrangement uses TRBV6-2 or TRBV6-3 and TRBJ2-2, with TRBD1 matching 7 bases. Germline-derived CDR1 and CDR2 are MNHEY and SVGEGT. The V segment lost 0 bases and the J segment 4 bases; nucleotides outside the gene matches: 11. The CDR3 is 18 amino acids. The CDR3 coding sequence is TGTGCCAGCAGTTACTCGATATGGGCAGGGGGACGCACCGGGGAGCTGTTTTTT. It codes for CASSYSIWAGGRTGELFF.

The chain has TRBV6-2 or TRBV6-3 and TRBJ1-2; 9 nucleotides align to TRBD1. This CDR3 has 14 residues. CDR1 is MNHEY and CDR2 is SVGEGT in the germline V gene. V lost 7 bases, J lost 3 bases, and 6 bases stayed unmatched. The chain's CDR3 is CASMGTGRDYGYTF. Written as DNA, the CDR3 is TGTGCCAGCATGGGGACAGGGAGAGACTATGGCTACACCTTC.

V and J are TRBV6-4 and TRBJ2-1; 10 bases line up with TRBD2. The germline gives CDR1 MRHNA, CDR2 SNTAGT. The junction had 9 bases not matched to a gene; V was cut back by 5 bases and J by 8 bases. This CDR3 comprises 15 residues. CDR3 protein: CASSIEAGGVYEQFF. For the CDR3, the DNA is TGTGCCAGCAGTATAGAAGCGGGAGGGGTCTATGAGCAGTTCTTC.

This clonotype was detected once. V gene TRBV6-2 or TRBV6-3 combines with J gene TRBJ2-3; D is unclear. This CDR3 has 14 residues. The germline V gene has CDR1 MNHEY and CDR2 SVGEGT. V lost 5 bases and J lost 14, with 23 bases in between. The CDR3: CASSPPRRPSNRYF. CDR3 bases: TGTGCCAGCAGTCCCCCCCGACGGCCCAGCAACCGGTATTTT.

This clonotype was seen more than once but under ten times. The J gene is TRBJ1-5, the V gene TRBV24-1; 10 bases match TRBD1. J was trimmed by 6 bases and V by 4 bases; bases with no gene match: 5. The CDR3 length is 15 residues. The germline V gene has CDR1 KGHDR and CDR2 SFDVKD. CDR3 nucleotide sequence: TGTGCCACCAGTGACGCGACAGGGGGCGGTCAGCCCCAGCATTTT. Translated, it gives CATSDATGGGQPQHF.

The V gene is TRBV20-1, the J gene TRBJ2-7, with D possibly TRBD2 on 6 matching bases. Germline CDR1 DFQATT, CDR2 SNEGSKA (reference sequence). Between the trimmed V and J ends, which lost 3 bases and 0 bases, there was a span of 12 bases. The length of the CDR3 is 14 residues. CDR3 loop: CSAREGLTSYEQYF. The DNA of the CDR3 is TGCAGTGCTAGGGAGGGACTCACCTCCTACGAGCAGTACTTC.

The V gene is TRBV28, the J gene TRBJ1-5; possibly TRBD1 for D (5 bases). The CDR3 has 14 amino acids. Germline V gene sequence: CDR1 MDHEN, CDR2 SYDVKM. V gave up 3 bases and J gave up 4 bases, with 10 bases separating them. The CDR3: CASSLTRGNQPQHF. The CDR3 bases are TGTGCCAGCAGTTTGACGCGGGGGAATCAGCCCCAGCATTTT.

The V gene is TRBV20-1, the J gene TRBJ2-2, with D possibly TRBD1 on 6 matching bases. Trimming took off 5 bases at V and 1 base at J, with 11 bases between the two ends. The germline gives CDR1 DFQATT, CDR2 SNEGSKA (reference sequence). CDR3 size: 14 residues. CDR3 amino acids: CSAQGHRNTGELFF. The CDR3 nucleotides are TGCAGTGCTCAGGGACACCGGAACACCGGGGAGCTGTTTTTT.

The V and J genes are TRBV6-1 and TRBJ2-7; perhaps D is TRBD1 or TRBD2 (6 bases each). Trimming cost V 7 bases and J 6 bases, with 22 bases left between them. Germline V CDR1 and CDR2: MNHNS, SASEGT. The CDR3 spans 15 residues. CDR3 sequence (DNA): TGTGCCAGCACCTCGAGGGGGACCGGGAGACTCGAGCAGTACTTC. Protein: CASTSRGTGRLEQYF.

The chain links TRBV15 to TRBJ2-7, with 7 bases that match TRBD2. Germline CDR1 LNHNV, CDR2 YYDKDF (reference sequence). The V segment lost 9 bases and the J segment 3 bases; nucleotides outside the gene matches: 11. This CDR3 has 14 amino acids. The CDR3 here is CATDLAELDYEQYF. The CDR3 coding sequence is TGTGCCACGGACCTAGCGGAACTAGACTACGAGCAGTACTTC.

This chain joins TRBV6-5 and TRBJ2-5, with 11 bases matching TRBD1. There are 15 residues in the CDR3. Germline V CDR1 and CDR2: MNHEY, SVGAGI. After removal of 4 bases from V and 4 bases from J, the junction contained 5 bases not matched to a gene. CDR3 amino acids: CASSSAGTGGETQYF. CDR3 nucleotides: TGTGCCAGCAGTTCCGCCGGGACAGGGGGAGAGACCCAGTACTTC.

This chain uses TRBV7-2 with TRBJ2-1; D is perhaps TRBD2 (5 bases). Germline CDR1 is SGHTA and CDR2 is FQGNSA. This CDR3 contains 15 residues. Trimming took 3 bases from V and 9 from J, leaving 18 bases between them. In DNA, the CDR3 is TGTGCCAGCAGCTTCTACGGGAACCACCTGACTGAGCAGTTCTTC. This codes for CASSFYGNHLTEQFF.

This clonotype was observed a handful of times. The chain has TRBV12-3 or TRBV12-4 and TRBJ1-1; unclear D gene. Trimming took 6 bases from V and 7 from J, leaving 15 bases between them. CDR3 length: 13 residues. The chain's CDR3 is CASSFPGRYEAFF. CDR3 nucleotides: TGTGCCAGCAGCTTCCCGGGCCGTTATGAAGCTTTCTTT.